Reported below is one TCR beta chain. The sample comes from a study of blood T cells in healthy people across ages. Study-level information: Using template switching, researchers captured about one barcoded beta molecule for each two T cells.

The authors ran a second PCR of roughly 7 to 11 cycles using a sample-barcoded 5' primer and a J-beta primer mix. One entry per CDR3 protein, called by TCRdb with MiXCR from the 5' RACE reads. The sample lists roughly 800,000 distinct CDR3 sequences, about three fifths seen once, with approximately 21% in the top ten. This TCR derives from a man between 25 and 39 years old in good health. Sequences were obtained from blood.

In DNA, the CDR3 is TGTGCCAGCAGTGACGCGGGGTCGGGCACTGAAGCTTTCTTT. It encodes CASSDAGSGTEAFF. This chain joins TRBV25-1 and TRBJ1-1, with D unclear. This CDR3 region has 14 residues. Between the trimmed V and J ends, which lost 3 bases and 4 bases, there was a span of 12 bases. The germline CDR1 and CDR2 sequences are MGHDK and SYGVNS.